This TCR beta chain was obtained from a study of T cell responses to AZD1222 COVID-19 vaccine. Whole-study results and caveats: Regions left unmutated in variants are reportedly the target of nearly half of spike-specific TCRs. Mostly white British, mostly female donors; authors suggested clonal diversity may be underestimated. There were vaccine-associated CD4 TCRs across spike, dominant at 160-218 and 743-854.

Germline trimming cut 2 bases from V and 8 bases from J; bases unmatched to any gene: 10. In germline, CDR1 is SGHRS, CDR2 YFSETQ. CDR3 length equals 17 residues. Only a few counts were recorded for this clone. The antigen remains unidentified. The method was immunoSEQ multiplex PCR; TCRdb's version includes in-frame clones alone and lacks a portion of them. The profile shows about 130,000 clones, roughly 86% of them singletons. The sequences come from peripheral blood, collected on day 0 of AZD1222 vaccination. This sequence joins TRBV5-1 and TRBJ2-1, with 13 positions matching TRBD2. This sequence originates from an adult in good health. CDR3 in amino acids: CASSLPSTSGRSDEQFF. The CDR3, as DNA: TGCGCCAGCAGCTTACCCTCGACTAGCGGGAGGAGCGATGAGCAGTTCTTC.